Listed here are 27 T cell receptor beta chains from one sample, sequenced in a study of shared clonotypes between healthy human individuals. TCRdb's copy holds only in-frame clones and misses some; the assay was immunoSEQ multiplex PCR. The repertoire holds a few million clones, 80% to 95% seen once, with 0.35% to 0.45% in the top ten. The sequenced material came from naive CD4+ T cells from PBMCs. Regarding subset: CD45RA+ positively selected. These receptors came from a man younger than 35 in good health. Some clones in this sample may be carry-over from other donors' samples.

The gene calls are TRBV5-6 and TRBJ1-2; D is ambiguous. The V gene's germline CDR1 is SGHDT and CDR2 YYEEEE. Trimming pared 6 bases from V and 4 bases from J, leaving 16 bases between. The CDR3 has 14 amino acids. The chain's CDR3 is CASTLTGGSYGYTF. The CDR3, as DNA: TGTGCCAGCACCTTAACGGGCGGTTCCTATGGCTACACCTTC.

This clone turned up a few times. The genes are TRBV7-8 and TRBJ2-2; TRBD1 matches 7 bases. The CDR3 spans 15 residues. Germline CDR1 SGHVS, CDR2 FQNEAQ. Germline trimming cut 5 bases from V and 7 bases from J; bases unmatched to any gene: 10. CDR3 DNA sequence: TGTGCCAGCAGCCCTAACAGGGGTGGTGGCGGGGAGCTGTTTTTT. Protein: CASSPNRGGGGELFF.

The rearrangement uses TRBV11-2 and TRBJ2-5, with 13 bases lining up with TRBD2. V gave up 4 bases and J gave up 5 bases; unmatched junction bases: 7. Looked up from germline, CDR1 is SGHAT and CDR2 is FQNNGV. This CDR3 spans 16 amino acids. The CDR3 is CASSSLGLAGLETQYF. The DNA of the CDR3 is TGTGCCAGCAGCTCGTTGGGACTAGCGGGACTGGAGACCCAGTACTTC.

This clone was recorded once. Here the CDR3 DNA reads TGTGCCAGCAGCTTGGGATGGGCGGGCGATGGCTACACCTTC. Translated: CASSLGWAGDGYTF. The chain carries TRBV7-2 and TRBJ1-2; D is undetermined. Germline-derived CDR1 and CDR2 are SGHTA and FQGNSA. The CDR3 is 14 amino acids. The V end was cut by 3 bases, the J end by 6 bases, with 14 bases between.

V is TRBV18 and J is TRBJ2-1, with 9 bases identical to TRBD1. The CDR3 is 18 amino acids. The trim removed 5 bases at V and 5 bases at J, leaving 16 bases unmatched. Germline CDR1 reads KGHSH; CDR2 reads LQKENI. The CDR3 here is CASSLHSLGTGTNNEQFF. The CDR3 DNA follows: TGTGCCAGCTCATTACATTCTCTTGGGACAGGGACGAACAATGAGCAGTTCTTC.

Concerning this clone itself: Other nucleotide sequences in the sample specify the same CDR3. The V call is TRBV5-1, the J call TRBJ2-5; 7 nucleotides match TRBD1. V lost 4 bases and J lost 2; bases outside the gene matches: 5. The CDR3 length is 14 residues. Germline V gene lookup returns CDR1 SGHRS and CDR2 YFSETQ. The CDR3 bases are TGCGCCAGCAGCCCGGGACAGCAACAAGAGACCCAGTACTTC. Amino acids: CASSPGQQQETQYF.

As for this clone: Different DNA sequences within this sample yield the same CDR3. The V call is TRBV9, the J call TRBJ2-3, with TRBD2 matching over 12 bases. The CDR3 sequence is 17 residues long. In germline, CDR1 is SGDLS, CDR2 YYNGEE. V shed 0 bases and J 1 base; nucleotides not matched to a gene: 3. The DNA for the CDR3 is TGTGCCAGCAGCGTAGCGACTAGCGGGAGAGGCACAGATACGCAGTATTTT. This codes for CASSVATSGRGTDTQYF.

V is TRBV7-8 and J is TRBJ1-2; maybe TRBD1 (5 bases). Germline values: CDR1 SGHVS, CDR2 FQNEAQ. The CDR3 is 15 amino acids. V was cut by 4 bases and J by 6 bases, with 18 bases left in between. DNA for the CDR3: TGTGCCAGCAGCTCCCGCACCGCGGACAAACATGGCTACACCTTC. This translates into CASSSRTADKHGYTF.

The chain joins TRBV5-6 to TRBJ1-2; 8 nucleotides line up with TRBD1. CDR3 size: 14 residues. V lost 1 base, J lost 5 bases, and 4 bases stayed unmatched. Germline values: CDR1 SGHDT, CDR2 YYEEEE. The CDR3 DNA sequence: TGTGCCAGCAGCTTGCGTGACAGGGGTTATGGCTACACCTTC. Translating gives CASSLRDRGYGYTF.

This clone was recorded only once. The chain employs TRBV2 and TRBJ2-1; D unresolved. In germline, CDR1 is SNHLY, CDR2 FYNNEI. CDR3 length: 14 residues. With 2 bases removed from V and 9 bases from J, the gap between germline ends came to 14 bases. The CDR3 DNA sequence: TGTGCCAGCAGTGAACTCTACAGAACCGGTGAGCAGTTCTTC. This gives the protein CASSELYRTGEQFF. Drawing the rest from reference TRBV2 and TRBJ2-1, the complete variable domain is EPEVTQTPSHQVTQMGQEVILRCVPISNHLYFYWYRQILGQKVEFLVSFYNNEISEKSEIFDDQFSVERPDGSNFTLKIRSTKLEDSAMYFCASSELYRTGEQFFGPGTRLTVL.

The sample holds a few counts of this clone. Different DNA sequences within this sample yield the same CDR3. The J gene is TRBJ2-5, the V gene TRBV18; 7 positions match TRBD2. J gave up 2 bases and V 1 base, and 4 bases lay outside the gene matches. Germline V gene sequence: CDR1 KGHSH, CDR2 LQKENI. This CDR3 is 15 amino acids long. CDR3 sequence (DNA): TGTGCCAGCTCACCACAAAGAGCGGGGCAAGAGACCCAGTACTTC. This codes for CASSPQRAGQETQYF. Looking up the rest from reference TRBV18 and TRBJ2-5 gives the full variable domain: NAGVMQNPRHLVRRRGQEARLRCSPMKGHSHVYWYRQLPEEGLKFMVYLQKENIIDESGMPKERFSAEFPKEGPSILRIQQVVRGDSAAYFCASSPQRAGQETQYFGPGTRLLVL.

V gene TRBV28 combines with J gene TRBJ1-2, with 11 nucleotides matching TRBD1. The length of the CDR3 is 16 residues. After removal of 7 bases from V and 4 bases from J, the junction contained 11 bases not matched to a gene. Germline loops: CDR1 MDHEN, CDR2 SYDVKM. CDR3 loop: CASTEPGQGGAYGYTF. The CDR3 DNA reads as TGTGCCAGCACCGAACCGGGACAGGGGGGGGCCTATGGCTACACCTTC.

On this clone itself: Additional DNA sequences in this sample encode the identical CDR3. This sequence joins TRBV20-1 and TRBJ2-1; D gene uncertain. The CDR3 is 11 residues long. V was pared by 6 bases and J by 6 bases, with 9 bases between. Germline-derived CDR1 and CDR2 are DFQATT and SNEGSKA (reference sequence). DNA for the CDR3: TGCAGTGCGTCTTCAGGCAATGAGCAGTTCTTC. Its translation is CSASSGNEQFF.

The J gene is TRBJ2-1, the V gene TRBV29-1; a weak D match, TRBD2 (6 bases). The CDR3 sequence is 13 residues long. CDR1 and CDR2 from the germline V gene are SQVTM and ANQGSEA. CDR3 protein: CGGSRDAMNEQFF. The CDR3 region has the DNA TGCGGAGGGTCCCGGGACGCGATGAATGAGCAGTTCTTC.

Comment on this clone: Distinct nucleotide sequences in the sample also encode this CDR3. The chain joins TRBV9 to TRBJ2-2; D might be TRBD1 or TRBD2, each matching 5 bases. Deletions cut 0 bases from V and 0 bases from J, with 6 bases between. CDR1 and CDR2 (germline): SGDLS, YYNGEE. The CDR3 is 15 residues long. CDR3 sequence reads: CASSVVGANTGELFF. CDR3 coding DNA: TGTGCCAGCAGCGTAGTGGGGGCGAACACCGGGGAGCTGTTTTTT.

V gene TRBV28 combines with J gene TRBJ2-1; TRBD1 matches 7 bases. From germline, CDR1 is MDHEN and CDR2 SYDVKM. V was pared by 6 bases and J by 9 bases, with 11 bases of the junction left unmatched. This CDR3 is 14 amino acids long. CDR3 region: CASRGRGQITEQFF. CDR3 DNA: TGTGCCAGCAGGGGTAGGGGGCAGATTACTGAGCAGTTCTTC.

This clone was recorded once. The V call is TRBV18, the J call TRBJ1-4; 8 bases are a match to TRBD1. V was pared by 2 bases and J by 5 bases, with 10 bases of the junction left unmatched. Germline values: CDR1 KGHSH, CDR2 LQKENI. The CDR3 runs to 17 residues. Written as DNA, the CDR3 is TGTGCCAGCTCACCATGGACAGGGCTCCCGGACAATGAAAAACTGTTTTTT. Translation: CASSPWTGLPDNEKLFF.

The rearrangement uses TRBV11-2 and TRBJ1-2; D remains unclear. Trimming shortened V by 5 bases and J by 2 bases, and 18 bases separated the two germline ends. The CDR3 is 16 residues long. Germline lookup yields CDR1 SGHAT and CDR2 FQNNGV. The CDR3 DNA reads TGTGCCAGCAGCCCCCAAACCATCGGACGGAACTATGGCTACACCTTC. Encoded protein: CASSPQTIGRNYGYTF.

J is TRBJ2-1 and V is TRBV7-6; D tentatively fits TRBD1 or TRBD2 (6 bases each). CDR1 is SGHVS, CDR2 FNYEAQ, per germline. V was trimmed by 5 bases and J by 12 bases, leaving 14 bases between them. The CDR3 length is 12 residues. The DNA for the CDR3 is TGTGCCAGCAGCCTCACCAGGGGAGGGCAGTTCTTC. It codes for CASSLTRGGQFF.

This sequence joins TRBV7-9 and TRBJ2-5; TRBD1 matches 7 bases. V lost 8 bases and J lost 5; bases outside the gene matches: 11. The CDR3 totals 14 residues. Germline V lookup: CDR1 SEHNR, CDR2 FQNEAQ (reference sequence). The CDR3 spells CASGQQGHGETQYF. Here the CDR3 DNA reads TGTGCCAGCGGCCAACAGGGGCATGGGGAGACCCAGTACTTC.

The V and J genes are TRBV9 and TRBJ2-7, with D maybe TRBD2 (5 bases). The CDR3 is 15 residues long. V lost 7 bases and J lost 1, with 18 bases in between. CDR1 is SGDLS and CDR2 is YYNGEE in the germline V gene. In DNA form, the CDR3 reads TGTGCCAGCGGTCCGGGAATAGCCCTTTCCTACGAGCAGTACTTC. It codes for CASGPGIALSYEQYF.

V gene TRBV28 combines with J gene TRBJ2-2; 7 nucleotides align to TRBD1. The CDR3 has 18 residues. Germline trimming cut 6 bases from V and 4 bases from J; bases unmatched to any gene: 17. From germline, CDR1 is MDHEN and CDR2 SYDVKM. The DNA of the CDR3 is TGTGCCAGCAGATTCTCAACAGGGGATCGAGGTGGCACCGGGGAGCTGTTTTTT. This codes for CASRFSTGDRGGTGELFF.

The chain links TRBV6-6 to TRBJ1-1; D not resolved. From germline, CDR1 is MNHNY and CDR2 SVGAGI (reference sequence). The CDR3 length is 15 residues. V lost 0 bases to trimming and J lost 4 bases, with 12 bases between them. The CDR3: CASSYSNTRATEAFF. Here the CDR3 DNA reads TGTGCCAGCAGTTACTCGAACACCAGAGCCACTGAAGCTTTCTTT.

J is TRBJ2-1 and V is TRBV4-3, with D unclear. V was clipped by 1 base and J by 4 bases, with 14 bases between them. The CDR3 has 16 amino acids. Germline loops: CDR1 LGHNA, CDR2 YSLEER. For the CDR3, the DNA is TGCGCCAGCAGCCAAGCTTCATTATTAAGTTACAATGAGCAGTTCTTC. This encodes CASSQASLLSYNEQFF.

The rearrangement uses TRBV27 and TRBJ1-2; maybe TRBD1 (6 bases). The CDR3 consists of 16 residues. Trimming shortened V by 6 bases and J by 0 bases, and 17 bases separated the two germline ends. Per the germline V gene, CDR1 is MNHEY and CDR2 is SMNVEV (reference sequence). The CDR3, as DNA: TGTGCCAGCAGCCGTCGACAGGCTAAAGCTAACTATGGCTACACCTTC. This sequence encodes CASSRRQAKANYGYTF.

The rearrangement uses TRBV6-5 and TRBJ1-1, with D perhaps TRBD1 (6 bases). V was clipped by 7 bases and J by 1 base, with 13 bases between them. Germline-derived CDR1 and CDR2 are MNHEY and SVGAGI. The CDR3 is made up of 14 amino acids. The CDR3 spells CASTKRGGNTEAFF. The CDR3 DNA reads as TGTGCCAGCACCAAACGAGGGGGGAACACTGAAGCTTTCTTT.

The chain links TRBV5-1 to TRBJ2-7; 9 bases are a match to TRBD2. CDR1 and CDR2 from the germline V gene are SGHRS and YFSETQ. The V segment lost 0 bases and the J segment 7 bases; nucleotides outside the gene matches: 8. This CDR3 region has 15 residues. The chain's CDR3 is CASSLAPSGTGEQYF. The CDR3 DNA reads as TGCGCCAGCAGCTTGGCGCCTAGCGGGACCGGGGAGCAGTACTTC. Combining the CDR3 with reference TRBV5-1 and TRBJ2-7 gives the whole variable domain KAGVTQTPRYLIKTRGQQVTLSCSPISGHRSVSWYQQTPGQGLQFLFEYFSETQRNKGNFPGRFSGRQFSNSRSEMNVSTLELGDSALYLCASSLAPSGTGEQYFGPGTRLTVT.